One and the same sample provided the 22 T cell receptor beta chains below, sequenced in a study of T cell repertoires in aging, cancer and after chemotherapy. Rearranged V-D-J TRB sequences were amplified with a mixed TRB-A/B primer pool. One entry per CDR3 protein results from TCRdb running MiXCR on the multiplex PCR reads. The data show more than 9,000 distinct CDR3 sequences, with less than 45% seen just once and around 1.7% held by the top ten. Amplification of TCR beta used genomic DNA extracted from peripheral blood. Material for sequencing was blood. These receptor sequences come from a human donor in good health.

V usage is TRBV29-1 and J usage is TRBJ2-5; the D is unclear. Germline V gene sequence: CDR1 SQVTM, CDR2 ANQGSEA. Trimming removed 7 bases at V and 3 bases at J, with 9 bases between. The length of the CDR3 is 11 residues. CDR3 loop: CSGLNEETQYF. CDR3 DNA sequence: TGCAGCGGTCTTAATGAAGAGACCCAGTACTTC.

In its sample, this clonotype was seen a few times. This chain joins TRBV2 and TRBJ1-3, with D tentatively TRBD1 (5 bases). The V and J ends lost 7 bases and 7 bases respectively, with 5 bases between them. The V gene's germline CDR1 is SNHLY and CDR2 FYNNEI. This CDR3 is built from 10 residues. CDR3 residues: CASKGNTIYF. The CDR3 nucleotides read TGTGCCAGCAAGGGGAACACCATATATTTT.

The chain links TRBV20-1 to TRBJ1-6, with 10 bases fitting TRBD1. With V trimmed by 6 bases and J by 8 bases, 7 bases remained unmatched. Germline CDR1 is DFQATT and CDR2 is SNEGSKA (reference sequence). This CDR3 has 14 residues. CDR3 coding DNA: TGCAGTGCGTCACGCGGACAGGGGGATTCACCCCTCCACTTT. As protein: CSASRGQGDSPLHF.

The CDR3 DNA follows: TGTGCCAGCAGTTTAATGGAGTCAAGCTCCTACAATGAGCAGTTCTTC. Residues: CASSLMESSSYNEQFF. This chain uses TRBV27 with TRBJ2-1, with no clear D. Germline V lookup: CDR1 MNHEY, CDR2 SMNVEV (reference sequence). Trimming took off 2 bases at V and 0 bases at J, with 11 bases between the two ends. The CDR3 sequence is 16 residues long.

This chain connects TRBV4-1 to TRBJ1-5; no firm D call. Germline loops: CDR1 MGHRA, CDR2 YSYEKL. The CDR3 loop spans 15 amino acids. V gave up 0 bases and J gave up 7 bases, with 13 bases separating them. The CDR3 here is CASSQDSRMRQPQHF. In nucleotides, the CDR3 is TGCGCCAGCAGCCAAGACTCGAGAATGCGGCAGCCCCAGCATTTT.

Turning to this clonotype: A much larger clonotype is one base distant, so this may be a read error. V and J are TRBV29-1 and TRBJ1-2, with D unresolved. CDR3 length equals 12 residues. Germline V lookup: CDR1 SQVTM, CDR2 ANQGSEA. Trimming took off 2 bases at V and 4 bases at J, with 8 bases between the two ends. The CDR3 DNA reads as TGCAGCGTTGAAAACCTATTCTATGGCTACACCTTC. Residues: CSVENLFYGYTF. Full variable domain (missing parts from reference TRBV29-1 and TRBJ1-2): SAVISQKPSRDICQRGTSLTIQCQVDSQVTMMFWYRQQPGQSLTLIATANQGSEATYESGFVIDKFPISRPNLTFSTLTVSNMSPEDSSIYLCSVENLFYGYTFGSGTRLTVV.

This clonotype has more than one count but fewer than ten. This sequence joins TRBV6-4 and TRBJ2-1, with D uncertain. Germline V lookup: CDR1 MRHNA, CDR2 SNTAGT. The CDR3 consists of 14 residues. Deletions cut 2 bases from V and 0 bases from J, with 5 bases between. In DNA form, the CDR3 reads TGTGCCAGCAGTGACGACAACTCCTACAATGAGCAGTTCTTC. Translation gives CASSDDNSYNEQFF.

In the case of this clonotype: The conserved phenylalanine or tryptophan normally closing the CDR3 is absent here, so this likely arose from a read error. This chain connects TRBV27 to TRBJ1-1; TRBD1 might be the D (5 bases). V shed 0 bases and J shed 4 bases, with 12 bases lying between them. CDR1 and CDR2 from the germline V gene are MNHEY and SMNVEV (reference sequence). The CDR3 has 15 residues. CDR3 bases: TGTGCCAGCAGTTTATCGGGGGAGGGACGCACTGAAGCTTTCATT. Translation gives CASSLSGEGRTEAFI.

This chain uses TRBV30 with TRBJ1-5, with D unclear. Per germline, CDR1 GTSNPN and CDR2 SVGIG (reference sequence). Trimming left V 1 base short and J 3 bases short, with 4 bases between. The CDR3 totals 12 residues. CDR3 nucleotide sequence: TGTGCCTGGAGTGACTTCAATCAGCCCCAGCATTTT. Translating gives CAWSDFNQPQHF.

This chain joins TRBV19 and TRBJ2-3, with 8 nucleotides matching TRBD2. Germline CDR1 is LNHDA and CDR2 is SQIVND (reference sequence). With V trimmed by 5 bases and J by 2 bases, 15 bases remained unmatched. This CDR3 comprises 18 residues. The chain's CDR3 is CASSHPRGPAGATDTQYF. The CDR3 bases are TGTGCCAGTAGTCACCCCCGCGGGCCAGCGGGGGCCACAGATACGCAGTATTTT.

The genes are TRBV28 and TRBJ2-7; TRBD2 aligns across 7 bases. This CDR3 is built from 13 residues. The germline gives CDR1 MDHEN, CDR2 SYDVKM. After removal of 7 bases from V and 7 bases from J, the junction contained 10 bases not matched to a gene. This chain's CDR3 is CASTPRRRGEQYV. As DNA, the CDR3 is TGTGCCAGCACCCCCCGCCGGCGGGGGGAGCAGTACGTC.

Details on this clonotype: The junction departs from germline at one end; a sequencing error may be responsible. The rearrangement links TRBV29-1 to TRBJ2-3; 7 bases match TRBD2. From germline, CDR1 is SQVTM and CDR2 ANQGSEA. The CDR3 has 11 amino acids. The DNA for the CDR3 is TGCAGCGTTGAAGACCGGGGGGTCGGTGATTTT. Its translation is CSVEDRGVGDF.

The chain employs TRBV27 and TRBJ2-1, with D unresolved. Germline CDR1 MNHEY, CDR2 SMNVEV (reference sequence). Between the trimmed V and J ends, which lost 3 bases and 6 bases, there was a span of 3 bases. The CDR3 covers 11 residues. This CDR3 reads CASSFSNEQFF. The CDR3 DNA reads as TGTGCCAGCAGTTTCTCCAATGAGCAGTTCTTC.

The V and J genes are TRBV5-6 and TRBJ1-2; no firm D call. Germline lookup yields CDR1 SGHDT and CDR2 YYEEEE. The CDR3 consists of 11 residues. V lost 2 bases to trimming and J lost 8 bases, with 7 bases between them. The CDR3 nucleotides are TGTGCCAGCAGCTTTTTGTCGGGCTACACCTTC. Amino acids: CASSFLSGYTF.

The chain is built from TRBV15 and TRBJ1-5, with no clear D. Trimming took off 0 bases at V and 0 bases at J, with 3 bases between the two ends. The germline V gene encodes CDR1 LNHNV and CDR2 YYDKDF (reference sequence). The length of the CDR3 is 14 residues. CDR3: CATSREYSNQPQHF. The CDR3 DNA sequence: TGTGCCACCAGCAGAGAATATAGCAATCAGCCCCAGCATTTT.

This clonotype was picked up a small number of times. The rearrangement links TRBV6-2 or TRBV6-3 to TRBJ2-1; possibly TRBD1 for D (5 bases). V was trimmed by 3 bases and J by 2 bases, leaving 14 bases between them. The germline gives CDR1 MNHEY, CDR2 SVGEGT. This CDR3 contains 16 residues. CDR3 residues: CASSYIRQGTYNEQFF. In DNA, the CDR3 is TGTGCCAGCAGTTATATTCGGCAGGGAACCTACAATGAGCAGTTCTTC.

The chain carries TRBV19 and TRBJ2-3; D possibly uses TRBD1 or TRBD2 (5 bases each). Germline V gene lookup returns CDR1 LNHDA and CDR2 SQIVND (reference sequence). The CDR3 has 15 residues. The ends were cut back, 1 base at V and 2 bases at J, with 10 bases in the middle. This CDR3 reads CASSIAWGFTDTQYF. In DNA form, the CDR3 reads TGTGCCAGTAGTATAGCTTGGGGGTTCACAGATACGCAGTATTTT.

The chain joins TRBV24-1 to TRBJ2-3; no clear D. Trimming took 5 bases from V and 2 from J, leaving 16 bases between them. CDR1 and CDR2 from the germline V gene are KGHDR and SFDVKD. This CDR3 comprises 16 residues. CDR3 amino acids: CATSVPGPTNTDTQYF. For the CDR3, the DNA is TGTGCCACCAGTGTACCTGGTCCAACCAACACAGATACGCAGTATTTT.

This clonotype was recorded once. The chain joins TRBV7-9 to TRBJ1-2, with D possibly matching TRBD1 (6 bases). The CDR3 has 16 amino acids. V lost 5 bases to trimming and J lost 3 bases, with 19 bases between them. Germline loops: CDR1 SEHNR, CDR2 FQNEAQ (reference sequence). CDR3 protein: CASSLVPMDSDYGYTF. The CDR3 coding sequence is TGTGCCAGCAGCCTAGTCCCGATGGACAGTGACTATGGCTACACCTTC.

This clonotype was seen once. The V call is TRBV5-1, the J call TRBJ2-3, with TRBD2 matching 9 bases. Germline CDR1 is SGHRS and CDR2 is YFSETQ. Trimming removed 7 bases from V and 6 bases from J; junction bases left unmatched: 6. The CDR3 is 13 residues long. The CDR3 nucleotides are TGCGCCAGCGATGCGGGGGGGCACGATACGCAGTATTTT. Translated, it gives CASDAGGHDTQYF.

This clonotype was detected a few times. The chain has TRBV6-5 and TRBJ1-2, with D possibly matching TRBD1 (5 bases). V was trimmed by 7 bases and J by 4 bases, leaving 13 bases between them. Germline CDR1 reads MNHEY; CDR2 reads SVGAGI. The CDR3 spans 13 residues. CDR3 nucleotide sequence: TGTGCCAGCACCCCGGGACGGACCTATGGCTACACCTTC. It is translated as CASTPGRTYGYTF.

The chain is built from TRBV6-5 and TRBJ2-1, with TRBD2 matching 9 bases. With 2 bases clipped from V and 7 bases from J, the junction kept 9 bases outside the gene matches. The CDR3 length is 16 residues. The germline CDR1 and CDR2 sequences are MNHEY and SVGAGI. In nucleotides, the CDR3 is TGTGCCAGCAGTTACAATGGCGGGGGGGCCAGGAATGAGCAGTTCTTC. Protein sequence: CASSYNGGGARNEQFF.